This entry concerns a single TCR beta chain. Generated by immunoSEQ multiplex PCR, the TCRdb table keeps only in-frame clones and is missing some. The sample has tens of thousands of clones; roughly 76% are singletons. These data belong to a study of blood T cell repertoires in COVID-19. Study background: Sample material is recorded as cDNA or gDNA derived from T cells, B-cell-depleted T cells, or PBMCs.

The germline V gene has CDR1 DFQATT and CDR2 SNEGSKA (reference sequence). V lost 3 bases to trimming and J lost 4 bases, with 15 bases between them. The CDR3 length is 14 residues. The J gene is TRBJ1-1, the V gene TRBV20-1; D is possibly TRBD1 (5 bases). This TCR came from a woman aged 80 or over with active or convalescent COVID-19. The source material was peripheral blood. This CDR3 reads CSASRDWGGTEAFF. In DNA, the CDR3 is TGCAGTGCTAGTCGAGATTGGGGGGGCACTGAAGCTTTCTTT.